The clone carrying this TCR beta chain was counted between two and nine times. Its antigen is still unknown. These data are taken from a study of response to subunit inactivated influenza vaccine. Study-level results: There was a suggestion from the authors that each seasonal influenza vaccination recruits few new T cells.

Using its own MiXCR run on the RT-PCR reads, TCRdb lists one record per CDR3 protein. The sample includes around 470,000 distinct CDR3 sequences, roughly 7.9% seen only once; the top ten take around 13%. This TCR came from a man aged 50-75 years who received an inactivated influenza vaccine. The sample was PBMCs from blood, taken roughly 24 months after vaccination.

The CDR3 DNA is TGTGCCAGCAGCTTAGCGCTCCTCGGGGGCGCGAACTATGGCTACACCTTC. It is translated as CASSLALLGGANYGYTF. The J gene is TRBJ1-2, the V gene TRBV7-2, with D perhaps TRBD1 (6 bases). Deletions cut 0 bases from V and 2 bases from J, with 16 bases between. CDR3 length: 17 residues. Germline V CDR1 and CDR2: SGHTA, FQGNSA.